This T cell receptor beta chain was sequenced for a study of blood T cell repertoires in COVID-19. The CDR3 length is 14 residues. V was trimmed by 3 bases and J by 5 bases, leaving 13 bases between them. The germline V gene encodes CDR1 LNHDA and CDR2 SQIVND (reference sequence). Original data processing: Cell counts per sample came from amplifying reference gene primers. Profiling relied on immunoSEQ multiplex PCR, and the TCRdb table lists in-frame clones only, not all of them. The DNA was the basis for D and trimming; V, J and clone size are from that table. Among fewer than 85,000 clones, more than 70% were seen once, and the ten largest hold over 2%. One Seattle source followed patients from active infection through their disease course.

This rearrangement joins TRBV19 to TRBJ1-1; tentatively, D is TRBD1 (6 bases). The receptor comes from a man between 65 and 85 years old with COVID-19, enrolled during active disease. Sequences were obtained from peripheral blood. The CDR3 bases are TGTGCCAGTAGTATTGTGGGGGCGCAAACTGAAGCTTTCTTT. Protein sequence: CASSIVGAQTEAFF.